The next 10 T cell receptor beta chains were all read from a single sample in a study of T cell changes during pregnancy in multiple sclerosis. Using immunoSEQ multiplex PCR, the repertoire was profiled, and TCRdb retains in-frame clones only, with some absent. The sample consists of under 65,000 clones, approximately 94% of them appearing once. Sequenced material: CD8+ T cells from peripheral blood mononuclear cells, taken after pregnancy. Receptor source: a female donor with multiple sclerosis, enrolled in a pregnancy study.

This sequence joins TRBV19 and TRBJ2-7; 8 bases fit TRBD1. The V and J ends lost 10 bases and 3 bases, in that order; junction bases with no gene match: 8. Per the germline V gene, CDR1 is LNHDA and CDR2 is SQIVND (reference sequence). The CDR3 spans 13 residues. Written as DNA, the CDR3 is TGTGCCACCAGACAGGGGAACCACTACGAGCAGTACTTC. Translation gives CATRQGNHYEQYF.

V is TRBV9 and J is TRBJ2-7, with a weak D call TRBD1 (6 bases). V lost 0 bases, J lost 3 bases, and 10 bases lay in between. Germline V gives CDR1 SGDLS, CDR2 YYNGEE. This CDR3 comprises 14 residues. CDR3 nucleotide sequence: TGTGCCAGCAGCGTAGCGTCCAGGGGCTACGAGCAGTACTTC. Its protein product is CASSVASRGYEQYF.

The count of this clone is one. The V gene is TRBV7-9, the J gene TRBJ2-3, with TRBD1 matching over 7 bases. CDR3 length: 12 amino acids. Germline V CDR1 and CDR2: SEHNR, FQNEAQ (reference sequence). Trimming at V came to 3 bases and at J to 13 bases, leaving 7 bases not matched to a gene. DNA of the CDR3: TGTGCCAGCAGCTTTTCCGGGACAGAGGAGTATTTT. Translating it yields CASSFSGTEEYF.

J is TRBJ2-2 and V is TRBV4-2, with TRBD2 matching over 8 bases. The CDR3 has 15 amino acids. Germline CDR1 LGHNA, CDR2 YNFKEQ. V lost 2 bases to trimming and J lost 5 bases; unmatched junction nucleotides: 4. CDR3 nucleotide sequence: TGTGCCAGCAGCCAATCGGGGGGGGAAACCGGGGAGCTGTTTTTT. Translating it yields CASSQSGGETGELFF.

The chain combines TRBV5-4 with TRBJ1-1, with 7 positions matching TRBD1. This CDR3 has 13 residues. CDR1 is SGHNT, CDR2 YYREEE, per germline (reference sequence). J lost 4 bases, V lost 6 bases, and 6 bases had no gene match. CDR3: CASKGQVGTEAFF. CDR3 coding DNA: TGTGCCAGCAAAGGACAGGTGGGCACTGAAGCTTTCTTT.

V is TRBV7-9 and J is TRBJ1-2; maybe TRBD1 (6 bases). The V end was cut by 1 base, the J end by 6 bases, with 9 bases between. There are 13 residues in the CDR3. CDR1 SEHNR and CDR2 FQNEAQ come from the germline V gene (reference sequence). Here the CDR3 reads CASSLDRVDGYTF. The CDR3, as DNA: TGTGCCAGCAGCTTAGACAGGGTTGATGGCTACACCTTC.

The CDR3 DNA is TGTGCCAGCACCGGGGGGCAGGCGGCCCTTGATACGCAGTATTTT. Translating it yields CASTGGQAALDTQYF. The V and J genes are TRBV9 and TRBJ2-3; D might be TRBD2 (7 bases). The CDR3 is made up of 15 amino acids. Germline CDR1 is SGDLS and CDR2 is YYNGEE. Trimming removed 6 bases at V and 6 bases at J, with 20 bases between.

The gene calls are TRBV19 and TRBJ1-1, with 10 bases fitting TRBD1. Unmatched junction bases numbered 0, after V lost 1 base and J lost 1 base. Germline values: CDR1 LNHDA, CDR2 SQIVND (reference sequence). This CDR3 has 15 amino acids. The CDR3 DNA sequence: TGTGCCAGTAGTATAGGACAGGGGGCGAACACTGAAGCTTTCTTT. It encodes CASSIGQGANTEAFF.

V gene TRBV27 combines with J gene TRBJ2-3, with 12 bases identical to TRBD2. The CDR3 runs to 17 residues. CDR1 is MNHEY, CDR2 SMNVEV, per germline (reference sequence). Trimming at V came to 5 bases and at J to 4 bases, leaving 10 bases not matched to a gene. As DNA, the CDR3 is TGTGCCAGCAGTCCGAGGACTAGCGGGATTGGGCCAGATACGCAGTATTTT. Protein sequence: CASSPRTSGIGPDTQYF.

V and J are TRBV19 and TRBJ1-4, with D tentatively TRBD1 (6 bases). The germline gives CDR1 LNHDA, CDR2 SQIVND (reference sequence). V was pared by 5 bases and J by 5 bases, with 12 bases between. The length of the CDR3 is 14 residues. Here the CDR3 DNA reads TGTGCCAGTAGTCCGGACAGTTGGAATGAAAAACTGTTTTTT. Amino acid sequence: CASSPDSWNEKLFF.